This T cell receptor beta chain was retrieved from a study of response to subunit inactivated influenza vaccine. Regarding the study as a whole: With each seasonal influenza vaccination, the authors suggested, few new T cells are recruited.

TCRdb processed the RT-PCR reads anew with MiXCR; each CDR3 protein has one entry. The sample yields hundreds of thousands of distinct CDR3 sequences, about 15% seen once. This clonotype was counted only a few times. Antigen unknown. Trimming took 6 bases from V and 3 from J, leaving 12 bases between them. Germline V gene sequence: CDR1 SNHLY, CDR2 FYNNEI. The CDR3 is 13 amino acids. The receptor was derived from a man aged 50 to 60 who received an inactivated influenza vaccine. This chain uses TRBV2 with TRBJ2-7, with D perhaps TRBD1 (5 bases). This sample comprised PBMCs from blood, obtained 14 days before vaccination. The CDR3 DNA follows: TGTGCCAGCAGCGCACAGGTGATCTACGAGCAGTACTTC. It is translated as CASSAQVIYEQYF.